These 25 T cell receptor beta chains originate from one sample sequenced in a study of blood T cell repertoires in COVID-19. Profiled with immunoSEQ multiplex PCR; TCRdb holds only in-frame clones, not every one. The sample consists of 60,000 to 100,000 clones, 80% to 90% of them appearing once. Sequenced: peripheral blood. Every receptor here comes from a man aged 45-60 years with active COVID-19.

With regard to this clone: A read error is likely, as this CDR3 ends without the conserved phenylalanine or tryptophan. It is unclear where the CDR3 begins or ends on the DNA, so no DNA is shown, and the CDR3 is as TCRdb lists it. The CDR3 protein is CASSILRDSFVL. The rearrangement uses TRBV5-6 and TRBJ1-2; the D segment call TRBD1 is taken from the table without a DNA check. Germline V gene lookup returns CDR1 SGHDT and CDR2 YYEEEE. Including both end residues, the CDR3 is 12 amino acids long.

This chain links TRBV10-3 with TRBJ1-1; D is possibly TRBD1 (6 bases). The CDR3 totals 13 residues. Trimming stripped 6 bases from V and 8 bases from J, with 16 bases between. CDR1 is ENHRY, CDR2 SYGVKD, per germline. The CDR3 coding sequence is TGTGCCATCAGGGAGGGACAAGTCCAGGAAGCTTTCTTT. This codes for CAIREGQVQEAFF.

This sequence joins TRBV27 and TRBJ2-7, with a weak D call TRBD2 (6 bases). Germline CDR1 MNHEY, CDR2 SMNVEV (reference sequence). This CDR3 is 15 amino acids long. V was shortened by 5 bases and J by 0 bases, with 14 bases between the two germline ends. CDR3 protein: CASSDTGTASYEQYF. The CDR3 coding sequence is TGTGCCAGCAGTGACACCGGGACTGCCTCCTACGAGCAGTACTTC.

This rearrangement joins TRBV3-1 (or the pseudogene TRBV3-2) to TRBJ2-1; weak D call: TRBD2 (6 bases). The CDR3 has 15 residues. The germline gives CDR1 LGHDT, CDR2 YNNKEL (reference sequence). Trimming took 1 base from V and 8 from J, leaving 15 bases between them. The chain's CDR3 is CASSQGGLKGDEQFF. The CDR3 DNA reads as TGTGCCAGCAGCCAAGGCGGACTAAAGGGCGATGAGCAGTTCTTC.

The chain carries TRBV7-9 and TRBJ2-1, with 12 bases fitting TRBD2. Germline V gene sequence: CDR1 SEHNR, CDR2 FQNEAQ (reference sequence). The CDR3 loop spans 16 amino acids. The junction had 11 bases not matched to a gene; V was cut back by 5 bases and J by 9 bases. The CDR3 DNA sequence: TGTGCCAGCAGCGCTCGACTAGCGGGAGTATCCGGTGAGCAGTTCTTC. Its protein is CASSARLAGVSGEQFF.

The genes are TRBV7-2 and TRBJ2-1; TRBD2 matches at 11 bases. V trimming: 0 bases; J trimming: 6 bases; junction bases outside the gene matches: 1. The CDR3 consists of 15 residues. CDR1 and CDR2 (germline): SGHTA, FQGNSA. The CDR3 nucleotides are TGTGCCAGCAGCTTAGCTAGCGGGGGGGCCAATGAGCAGTTCTTC. Amino acids: CASSLASGGANEQFF.

The CDR3 loop reads CASSPQTGLGEKLFF. For the CDR3, the DNA is TGTGCCAGCAGTCCCCAGACAGGGCTGGGGGAAAAACTGTTTTTT. The V and J genes are TRBV28 and TRBJ1-4; 7 nucleotides align to TRBD1. The CDR3 is made up of 15 amino acids. The germline V gene has CDR1 MDHEN and CDR2 SYDVKM. Trimming at V came to 5 bases and at J to 8 bases, leaving 11 bases not matched to a gene.

The rearrangement links TRBV18 to TRBJ2-7; TRBD2 matches at 11 bases. The CDR3 has 18 amino acids. Germline V CDR1 and CDR2: KGHSH, LQKENI. Germline trimming cut 3 bases from V and 5 bases from J; bases unmatched to any gene: 15. CDR3 DNA sequence: TGTGCCAGCTCACCCCTCGGACTAGCGGGTCTGATGATCCACGAGCAGTACTTC. It specifies CASSPLGLAGLMIHEQYF.

This chain links TRBV14 with TRBJ2-7; 10 bases agree with TRBD2. V gave up 1 base and J gave up 7 bases; unmatched junction bases: 4. The CDR3 spans 14 residues. Germline CDR1 reads SGHDN; CDR2 reads FVKESK. Here the CDR3 reads CASSQASSGGEQYF. The CDR3 coding sequence is TGTGCCAGCAGCCAAGCGTCTAGCGGGGGAGAGCAGTACTTC.

The DNA for the CDR3 is TGTGCTAGTGCCGGACTAGCGGGATATAATGAGCAGTTCTTC. It is translated as CASAGLAGYNEQFF. V and J are TRBV12-5 and TRBJ2-1; TRBD2 aligns across 12 bases. Germline V gives CDR1 LGHNT, CDR2 FRNRAP. Trimming removed 7 bases from V and 7 bases from J; junction bases left unmatched: 5. The CDR3 loop spans 14 amino acids.

V gene TRBV7-6 combines with J gene TRBJ2-7, with 10 bases that match TRBD2. V was pared by 7 bases and J by 9 bases, with 15 bases of the junction left unmatched. Germline loops: CDR1 SGHVS, CDR2 FNYEAQ. The CDR3 runs to 15 residues. CDR3 loop: CASMVSGRASEPQYF. For the CDR3, the DNA is TGTGCCAGCATGGTAAGCGGGAGGGCCTCCGAGCCGCAGTACTTC. The variable domain in full, completed from reference TRBV7-6 and TRBJ2-7, reads GAGVSQSPRYKVTKRGQDVALRCDPISGHVSLYWYRQALGQGPEFLTYFNYEAQQDKSGLPNDRFSAERPEGSISTLTIQRTEQRDSAMYRCASMVSGRASEPQYFGPGTRLTVT.

This chain joins TRBV5-5 and TRBJ1-1, with D possibly matching TRBD1 (6 bases). Trimming left V 0 bases short and J 1 base short, with 10 bases between. This CDR3 contains 15 residues. Per the germline V gene, CDR1 is SGHKS and CDR2 is YYEKEE (reference sequence). CDR3 amino acids: CASSLVGDKNTEAFF. CDR3 sequence (DNA): TGTGCCAGCAGCTTGGTGGGGGACAAGAACACTGAAGCTTTCTTT.

V is TRBV6-5 and J is TRBJ1-6; unclear D gene. The V gene lost 6 bases and the J gene lost 5 bases, with 11 bases spanning the gap. The CDR3 runs 14 residues. CDR1 is MNHEY and CDR2 is SVGAGI in the germline V gene. The CDR3 DNA follows: TGTGCCAGCAGGGAGGGTGTCAATAATTCACCCCTCCACTTT. It yields the protein CASREGVNNSPLHF.

The V gene is TRBV6-5, the J gene TRBJ2-1; D is perhaps TRBD2 (7 bases). CDR1 and CDR2 (germline): MNHEY, SVGAGI. The CDR3 extends over 12 amino acids. V gave up 9 bases and J gave up 8 bases, with 14 bases separating them. The CDR3: CARTGGLDEQFF. CDR3 bases: TGTGCCAGGACGGGGGGCTTAGATGAGCAGTTCTTC.

This sequence joins TRBV3-1 (or the pseudogene TRBV3-2) and TRBJ2-3, with 12 bases aligning to TRBD2. J was trimmed by 4 bases and V by 4 bases; bases with no gene match: 6. Germline assignment: CDR1 LGHDT and CDR2 YNNKEL (reference sequence). This CDR3 comprises 16 residues. CDR3 protein: CASSLGLAGSADTQYF. CDR3 bases: TGTGCCAGCAGCCTTGGACTAGCGGGAAGTGCAGATACGCAGTATTTT.

The chain links TRBV12-5 to TRBJ2-2, with D maybe TRBD1 (5 bases). Germline V gene lookup returns CDR1 LGHNT and CDR2 FRNRAP. With 3 bases removed from V and 3 bases from J, the gap between germline ends came to 17 bases. This CDR3 has 17 residues. DNA of the CDR3: TGTGCTAGTGGTTTCCGGCCCCCCCTACAGGACACCGGGGAGCTGTTTTTT. As protein: CASGFRPPLQDTGELFF. Together with reference TRBV12-5 and TRBJ2-2, the CDR3 gives the full variable domain: DARVTQTPRHKVTEMGQEVTMRCQPILGHNTVFWYRQTMMQGLELLAYFRNRAPLDDSGMPKDRFSAEMPDATLATLKIQPSEPRDSAVYFCASGFRPPLQDTGELFFGEGSRLTVL.

The rearrangement joins TRBV6-5 to TRBJ1-4; TRBD1 matches 7 bases. CDR3 size: 15 residues. Trimming cost V 0 bases and J 8 bases; bases outside gene matches: 6. Germline CDR1 is MNHEY and CDR2 is SVGAGI. The CDR3 DNA follows: TGTGCCAGCAGTTACTCACAGGGGCGTTCGGAAAAACTGTTTTTT. Translating it yields CASSYSQGRSEKLFF.

The chain links TRBV3-1 (or the pseudogene TRBV3-2) to TRBJ1-1; D is ambiguous. V was cut by 3 bases and J by 5 bases, with 10 bases left in between. The V gene's germline CDR1 is LGHDT and CDR2 YNNKEL (reference sequence). CDR3 length: 13 amino acids. DNA for the CDR3: TGTGCCAGCAGCCAGAAGAGGGAGACTGAAGCTTTCTTT. Translating gives CASSQKRETEAFF.

Only a few counts were recorded for this clone. V gene TRBV28 combines with J gene TRBJ2-7; D is possibly TRBD2 (5 bases). Germline loops: CDR1 MDHEN, CDR2 SYDVKM. The CDR3 contains 14 residues. Trimming shortened V by 6 bases and J by 6 bases, and 18 bases separated the two germline ends. The CDR3 protein is CASSSAVGVGEQYF. The CDR3 DNA reads TGTGCCAGCAGCTCAGCTGTCGGGGTGGGCGAGCAGTACTTC.

The chain recombines TRBV7-8 with TRBJ2-3; maybe TRBD2 (6 bases). CDR1 SGHVS and CDR2 FQNEAQ come from the germline V gene. This CDR3 has 18 residues. Trimming removed 2 bases from V and 0 bases from J, with 18 bases in between. The CDR3 here is CASSLFGSGRTSTDTQYF. Here the CDR3 DNA reads TGTGCCAGCAGCTTATTTGGTAGCGGACGAACTAGCACAGATACGCAGTATTTT.

This clone appeared a few times. The chain links TRBV2 to TRBJ1-5, with D maybe TRBD1 (6 bases). With 3 bases removed from V and 0 bases from J, the gap between germline ends came to 12 bases. The CDR3 is 16 amino acids. Germline loops: CDR1 SNHLY, CDR2 FYNNEI. CDR3 in DNA: TGTGCCAGCAGTGAGCAGGGGCTCAATAGCAATCAGCCCCAGCATTTT. Its protein product is CASSEQGLNSNQPQHF.

The chain is built from TRBV9 and TRBJ2-2; possible D gene TRBD2, 5 bases. Germline values: CDR1 SGDLS, CDR2 YYNGEE. V was pared by 0 bases and J by 0 bases, with 9 bases between. This CDR3 comprises 16 residues. The CDR3 reads CASSVGGNANTGELFF. The CDR3 nucleotides are TGTGCCAGCAGCGTAGGAGGGAATGCGAACACCGGGGAGCTGTTTTTT.

This clone has only a few counts. The V call is TRBV10-2, the J call TRBJ1-2; 8 bases map to TRBD1. This CDR3 region has 12 residues. Trimming took 9 bases from V and 4 from J; bases not matched to a gene: 4. Germline CDR1 is WSHSY and CDR2 is SAAADI. The CDR3 loop reads CASQQGGYGYTF. The CDR3, as DNA: TGCGCCAGTCAACAGGGGGGCTATGGCTACACCTTC.

V usage is TRBV6-5 and J usage is TRBJ1-2, with D possibly TRBD1 on 5 matching bases. The CDR3 spans 14 residues. Germline V gives CDR1 MNHEY, CDR2 SVGAGI. V was clipped by 4 bases and J by 7 bases, with 16 bases between them. Here the CDR3 DNA reads TGTGCCAGCAGTTCAAAGGGGTTACAAGGTGGCTACACCTTC. This codes for CASSSKGLQGGYTF.

There are a few counts of this clone. The chain joins TRBV5-5 to TRBJ1-5; perhaps TRBD1 as D (5 bases). CDR1 SGHKS and CDR2 YYEKEE come from the germline V gene (reference sequence). Trimming removed 3 bases at V and 5 bases at J, with 18 bases between. The length of the CDR3 is 16 residues. Here the CDR3 reads CASSSRDSYWDQPQHF. CDR3 bases: TGTGCCAGCAGCTCCCGGGACTCCTATTGGGATCAGCCCCAGCATTTT.